These 18 T cell receptor beta chains were sequenced from one sample in a study of blood T cell repertoires in COVID-19. Sequenced by immunoSEQ multiplex PCR; TCRdb stores in-frame clones only, minus some. The table shows 200,000 or so clones, with 88% occurring only once. The sequenced sample consisted of peripheral blood. The receptors originated from a man between 65 and 79 years old with acute or convalescent COVID-19.

This rearrangement joins TRBV10-3 to TRBJ1-2, with 8 bases aligning to TRBD1. Losses at the gene ends were 0 bases for V and 8 bases for J; bases not matched to a gene: 8. In germline, CDR1 is ENHRY, CDR2 SYGVKD. This CDR3 has 15 amino acids. CDR3 region: CAISESMQGARGYTF. The CDR3 DNA sequence: TGTGCCATCAGTGAGTCGATGCAGGGGGCGCGGGGCTACACCTTC.

J is TRBJ1-2 and V is TRBV9; D not certain. This CDR3 region has 15 residues. CDR1 SGDLS and CDR2 YYNGEE come from the germline V gene. V was pared by 3 bases and J by 7 bases, with 19 bases between. CDR3 nucleotide sequence: TGTGCCAGCAGCGCACCGGTCGTGGGGAGGAGTGGCTACACCTTC. The encoded protein is CASSAPVVGRSGYTF.

The chain has TRBV28 and TRBJ1-5; TRBD1 matches 12 bases. CDR1 and CDR2 from the germline V gene are MDHEN and SYDVKM. Trimming at V came to 4 bases and at J to 1 base, leaving 8 bases not matched to a gene. The CDR3 runs to 18 residues. CDR3 loop: CASSSILGQGASNQPQHF. DNA of the CDR3: TGTGCCAGCAGTTCTATATTGGGACAGGGGGCAAGCAATCAGCCCCAGCATTTT.

This sequence joins TRBV19 and TRBJ2-3, with 12 bases fitting TRBD2. V shed 3 bases and J 6 bases; nucleotides not matched to a gene: 10. The CDR3 loop spans 17 amino acids. CDR1 and CDR2 (germline): LNHDA, SQIVND (reference sequence). CDR3 nucleotide sequence: TGTGCCAGTAGTATTGCCCCTCTAGCGGGAGGGGGTGATACGCAGTATTTT. Protein product: CASSIAPLAGGGDTQYF.

The chain recombines TRBV5-8 with TRBJ1-5; D unclear. The germline V and J ends were trimmed by 4 bases and 0 bases, with 14 bases remaining between them. The CDR3 length is 16 residues. Per the germline V gene, CDR1 is SGHTS and CDR2 is YDEGEE. CDR3 residues: CASSLDLGASNQPQHF. As DNA, the CDR3 is TGTGCCAGCAGCCTCGATCTAGGTGCTAGCAATCAGCCCCAGCATTTT.

The rearrangement joins TRBV6-1 to TRBJ2-7, with D possibly being TRBD2 (5 bases). The CDR3 totals 13 residues. Trimming shortened V by 2 bases and J by 4 bases, and 9 bases separated the two germline ends. Germline-derived CDR1 and CDR2 are MNHNS and SASEGT. The CDR3 loop reads CASSEWRWYEQYF. Written as DNA, the CDR3 is TGTGCCAGCAGTGAATGGAGGTGGTACGAGCAGTACTTC.

This chain uses TRBV4-1 with TRBJ2-5, with 10 bases aligning to TRBD1. Germline trimming cut 4 bases from V and 5 bases from J; bases unmatched to any gene: 7. This CDR3 is 15 amino acids long. Germline V lookup: CDR1 MGHRA, CDR2 YSYEKL. The CDR3 region has the DNA TGCGCCAGCAGCCCACGACAGGGGGCGGTTGAGACCCAGTACTTC. It yields the protein CASSPRQGAVETQYF.

This clone was seen only once. This chain uses TRBV5-1 with TRBJ2-6; 9 nucleotides match TRBD2. Unmatched junction bases numbered 11, after V lost 1 base and J lost 0 bases. CDR3 length: 20 amino acids. Germline V lookup: CDR1 SGHRS, CDR2 YFSETQ. The CDR3 is CASSLIGTSRGGSGANVLTF. CDR3 sequence (DNA): TGCGCCAGCAGCTTGATCGGGACTAGCAGGGGAGGCTCTGGGGCCAACGTCCTGACTTTC.

The rearrangement joins TRBV3-1 (or the pseudogene TRBV3-2) to TRBJ2-7; 12 nucleotides align to TRBD1. The CDR3 runs 15 residues. Unmatched junction bases numbered 3, after V lost 3 bases and J lost 3 bases. The germline V gene has CDR1 LGHDT and CDR2 YNNKEL (reference sequence). Here the CDR3 reads CASSHGTGGFYEQYF. The CDR3 DNA reads as TGTGCCAGCAGCCACGGGACAGGGGGCTTCTACGAGCAGTACTTC.

This chain connects TRBV6-5 to TRBJ1-1; perhaps TRBD1 as D (5 bases). The CDR3 is 13 residues long. Trimming took 6 bases from V and 5 from J, leaving 13 bases between them. The V gene's germline CDR1 is MNHEY and CDR2 SVGAGI. For the CDR3, the DNA is TGTGCCAGCAGACTTCAGGGTTGGACTGAAGCTTTCTTT. Translating gives CASRLQGWTEAFF.

The CDR3: CASSAGQGRSGANVLTF. DNA of the CDR3: TGTGCCAGCAGTGCAGGACAGGGACGGTCTGGGGCCAACGTCCTGACTTTC. The chain combines TRBV28 with TRBJ2-6; 8 bases are a match to TRBD1. Trimming at V came to 5 bases and at J to 1 base, leaving 7 bases not matched to a gene. The CDR3 covers 17 residues. Germline V gene sequence: CDR1 MDHEN, CDR2 SYDVKM.

The chain links TRBV2 to TRBJ2-2, with D maybe TRBD2 (5 bases). Germline loops: CDR1 SNHLY, CDR2 FYNNEI. There are 15 residues in the CDR3. V was shortened by 4 bases and J by 1 base, with 10 bases between the two germline ends. CDR3 region: CASSVPRGNTGELFF. DNA of the CDR3: TGTGCCAGCAGTGTCCCCCGGGGGAACACCGGGGAGCTGTTTTTT.

The V gene is TRBV2, the J gene TRBJ1-4; TRBD1 aligns across 7 bases. The CDR3 is 14 amino acids. J was trimmed by 8 bases and V by 3 bases; bases with no gene match: 6. CDR1 and CDR2 from the germline V gene are SNHLY and FYNNEI. The CDR3 spells CASSDGRGREKLFF. As DNA, the CDR3 is TGTGCCAGCAGTGATGGTAGGGGGCGGGAAAAACTGTTTTTT.

V usage is TRBV6-5 and J usage is TRBJ1-2; 9 bases line up with TRBD1. V dropped 9 bases and J dropped 3; count of bases not matched to a gene: 5. Germline loops: CDR1 MNHEY, CDR2 SVGAGI. This CDR3 comprises 13 residues. CDR3 sequence (DNA): TGTGCCAGTAGACAGGGGGGGGACTATGGCTACACCTTC. Residues: CASRQGGDYGYTF.

The CDR3 DNA is TGTGCCAGCAGCCCAGGACAGGTAGGAGTCTACGAGCAGTACTTC. Translating it yields CASSPGQVGVYEQYF. The rearrangement uses TRBV7-3 and TRBJ2-7; 7 nucleotides agree with TRBD1. Germline CDR1 is SGHTA and CDR2 is FQGTGA. The J segment lost 3 bases and the V segment lost 5 bases, leaving 10 bases of the junction unmatched. This CDR3 spans 15 amino acids.

This sequence joins TRBV19 and TRBJ1-3; perhaps TRBD1 as D (5 bases). V lost 1 base and J lost 0, with 10 bases in between. Germline V lookup: CDR1 LNHDA, CDR2 SQIVND (reference sequence). The CDR3 has 16 amino acids. The CDR3 region is CASSIGGGASGNTIYF. The CDR3 bases are TGTGCCAGTAGTATAGGGGGGGGAGCCTCTGGAAACACCATATATTTT.

The CDR3: CASSGQGQGTGELFF. The CDR3 region has the DNA TGCGCCAGCAGCGGACAGGGGCAGGGGACCGGGGAGCTGTTTTTT. The V gene is TRBV5-1, the J gene TRBJ2-2, with TRBD1 matching over 9 bases. The CDR3 runs to 15 residues. The J segment lost 5 bases and the V segment lost 4 bases, leaving 6 bases of the junction unmatched. Looked up from germline, CDR1 is SGHRS and CDR2 is YFSETQ.

The J gene is TRBJ1-6, the V gene TRBV6-5, with D maybe TRBD1 (6 bases). Germline V CDR1 and CDR2: MNHEY, SVGAGI. V was trimmed by 5 bases and J by 12 bases, leaving 14 bases between them. The CDR3 runs to 13 residues. CDR3 bases: TGTGCCAGCAGTCCCTTGACGGACAGACCCCTCCACTTT. Protein sequence: CASSPLTDRPLHF.